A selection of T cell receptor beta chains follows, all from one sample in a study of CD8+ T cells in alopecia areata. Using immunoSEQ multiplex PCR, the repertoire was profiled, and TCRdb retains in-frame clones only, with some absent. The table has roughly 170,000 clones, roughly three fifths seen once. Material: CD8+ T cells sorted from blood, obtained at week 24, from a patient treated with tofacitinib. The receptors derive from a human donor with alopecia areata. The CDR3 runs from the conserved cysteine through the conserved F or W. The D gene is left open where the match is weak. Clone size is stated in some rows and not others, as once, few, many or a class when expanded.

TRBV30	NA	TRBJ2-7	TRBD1	CAWDTGTGGYEQYF	TGTGCCTGGGATACCGGGACAGGGGGCTACGAGCAGTACTTC
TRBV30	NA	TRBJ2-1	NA	CAWSSGLGNEQFF	TGTGCCTGGAGTTCAGGGTTGGGGAATGAGCAGTTCTTC
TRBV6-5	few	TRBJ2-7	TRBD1	CASSPGQYYEQYF	TGTGCCAGCAGCCCGGGACAGTACTACGAGCAGTACTTC
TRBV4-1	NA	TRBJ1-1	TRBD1	CASSQHRGLNTEAFF	TGCGCCAGCAGCCAACACAGGGGGCTTAACACTGAAGCTTTCTTT
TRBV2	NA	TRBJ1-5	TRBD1	CASSVTGGAGQPQHF	TGTGCCAGCAGTGTAACAGGGGGCGCGGGACAGCCCCAGCATTTT
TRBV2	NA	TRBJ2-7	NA	CASGGYEQYF	TGTGCCAGCGGGGGTTACGAGCAGTACTTC
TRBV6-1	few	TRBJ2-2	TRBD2	CASSDLTSVHTGELFF	TGTGCCAGCAGTGACCTCACTAGCGTCCACACCGGGGAGCTGTTTTTT
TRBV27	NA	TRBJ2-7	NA	CASGLQGANYEQYF	TGTGCCAGCGGTCTACAGGGAGCCAACTACGAGCAGTACTTC
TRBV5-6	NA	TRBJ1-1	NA	CASSLDLNTEAFF	TGTGCCAGCAGCTTGGATTTGAACACTGAAGCTTTCTTT
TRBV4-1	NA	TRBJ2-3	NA	CASSQAYRGTDTQYF	TGCGCCAGCAGCCAAGCGTACAGGGGCACAGATACGCAGTATTTT
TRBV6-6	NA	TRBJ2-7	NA	CASSPGVYEQYF	TGTGCCAGCAGCCCCGGTGTATACGAGCAGTACTTC
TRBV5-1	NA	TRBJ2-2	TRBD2	CARKRGLNTGELFF	TGCGCCAGGAAGCGGGGGTTGAACACCGGGGAGCTGTTTTTT
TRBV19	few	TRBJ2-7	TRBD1	CASSSDRVREQYF	TGTGCCAGTAGCTCGGACAGGGTCCGAGAGCAGTACTTC
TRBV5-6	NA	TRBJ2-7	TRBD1	CASSPDRHEQYF	TGTGCCAGCAGCCCGGACAGGCACGAGCAGTACTTC
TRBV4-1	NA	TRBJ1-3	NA	CASSQFGNTIYF	TGCGCCAGCAGCCAATTTGGAAACACCATATATTTT
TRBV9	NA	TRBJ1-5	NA	CASSVGTGVGQPQHF	TGTGCCAGCAGCGTTGGGACGGGGGTCGGTCAGCCCCAGCATTTT
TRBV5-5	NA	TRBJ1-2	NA	CASSLGLNSGGYTF	TGTGCCAGCAGCTTGGGTTTAAACAGTGGAGGCTACACCTTC
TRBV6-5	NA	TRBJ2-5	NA	CASSYSGVGETQYF	TGTGCCAGCAGTTACTCTGGAGTAGGGGAGACCCAGTACTTC
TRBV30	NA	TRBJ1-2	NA	CAWMGGANYGYTF	TGTGCCTGGATGGGGGGAGCTAACTATGGCTACACCTTC
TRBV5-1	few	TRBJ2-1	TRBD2	CASSFPGGDDEQFF	TGCGCCAGCAGCTTCCCCGGGGGGGACGATGAGCAGTTCTTC
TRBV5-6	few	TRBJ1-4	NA	CASSWGTAINEKLFF	TGTGCCAGCAGCTGGGGGACCGCCATTAATGAAAAACTGTTTTTT
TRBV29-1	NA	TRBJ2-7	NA	CSVEASETYEQYF	TGCAGCGTTGAGGCAAGCGAAACCTACGAGCAGTACTTC
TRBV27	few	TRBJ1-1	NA	CAVQGRVNTEAFF	TGTGCCGTTCAGGGGAGGGTGAACACTGAAGCTTTCTTT
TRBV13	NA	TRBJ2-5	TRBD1	CASSSDRVTQYF	TGTGCCAGCAGCTCAGACAGGGTGACCCAGTACTTC
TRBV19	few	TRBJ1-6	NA	CASRDRNSPLHF	TGTGCCAGTAGAGACAGGAATTCACCCCTCCACTTT
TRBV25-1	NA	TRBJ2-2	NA	CASSGPNTGELFF	TGTGCCAGCAGTGGCCCAAACACCGGGGAGCTGTTTTTT
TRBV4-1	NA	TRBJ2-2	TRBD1	CASSQDPQPGQQNHITGELFF	TGCGCCAGCAGCCAAGATCCCCAACCGGGACAGCAAAACCATATCACCGGGGAGCTGTTTTTT